This TCR beta chain appears in the sequencing data of a study of blood T cell repertoires in COVID-19. Study-wide background: The United States, Italy and Spain provided the acute and convalescent COVID-19 samples. Sample material is recorded as cDNA or gDNA derived from T cells, B-cell-depleted T cells, or PBMCs.

Germline-derived CDR1 and CDR2 are SGHNT and YENEEA. This CDR3 has 16 amino acids. The ends were cut back, 5 bases at V and 2 bases at J, with 17 bases in the middle. Methods used by the authors: Estimates of nucleated cell counts were drawn from the amplification of reference gene primers. Libraries were prepared by immunoSEQ multiplex PCR; TCRdb keeps only in-frame clonotypes and omits some of them. V and J calls and clone size follow that table, whereas D and trimming were derived from the DNA. The table lists under 250,000 clones, more than 85% of them singletons. This chain uses TRBV11-3 with TRBJ2-3, with D possibly being TRBD2 (5 bases). The receptor's source is a man aged 40-55 years with acute or convalescent COVID-19. The sequenced sample consisted of peripheral blood. This CDR3 is CASSPKSGPHTDTQYF. DNA for the CDR3: TGTGCCAGCAGCCCAAAGAGCGGACCTCACACAGATACGCAGTATTTT.